This TCR beta chain originates from a study of control samples from healthy donors and cancer patients. Clones were sequenced by immunoSEQ multiplex PCR, and TCRdb holds only the in-frame ones, with some missing. The sample yields 25,000 to 35,000 clones, approximately 90% seen once. Trimming at V came to 1 base and at J to 3 bases, leaving 0 bases not matched to a gene. The germline V gene has CDR1 SGHTS and CDR2 YDEGEE. The CDR3 is 13 residues long. The chain couples TRBV5-8 to TRBJ1-2; 7 positions agree with TRBD1. The sequenced sample consisted of PBMCs. This TCR came from a woman in her thirties or forties with lung cancer. CDR3 residues: CASSLRGHYGYTF. CDR3 nucleotide sequence: TGTGCCAGCAGCTTGAGGGGGCACTATGGCTACACCTTC.